The 16 T cell receptor beta chains below were found in one sample sequenced in a study of tumor-infiltrating lymphocytes in primary liver carcinoma. A primer matching the constant region was used to make TCR beta cDNA from approximately 0.45 ug of total RNA. Investigators got TCR beta libraries out of three nested multiplex PCR rounds, done with slightly modified ARM-PCR. TRBV1-TRBV30 forward and Cbeta reverse primers drove the first two roughly 10-cycle rounds. TCRdb itself ran the multiplex PCR reads through MiXCR, one entry per CDR3 protein. Seen here are 75,000 to 80,000 distinct CDR3 sequences, 69% observed once, and the top ten hold roughly 25%. From about 20-30 mg of unsorted bulk tissue, DNA and RNA were co-extracted together. Sequenced: tumor-adjacent normal liver tissue. The receptors were sampled from a man aged 40-55 years with primary liver carcinoma and hepatitis B virus infection.

In regard to this clonotype: The CDR3 end shows no conserved phenylalanine or tryptophan, and so a read error is likely. The V call is TRBV4-2, the J call TRBJ2-5; 7 nucleotides line up with TRBD2. J lost 3 bases, V lost 0 bases, and 7 bases had no gene match. The germline V gene encodes CDR1 LGHNA and CDR2 YNFKEQ. The CDR3 has 16 residues. CDR3 sequence: CASSQDFVGGKETQYV. As DNA, the CDR3 is TGTGCCAGCAGCCAAGATTTTGTGGGAGGGAAAGAGACCCAGTACGTC.

The chain couples TRBV11-2 to TRBJ2-4, with D perhaps being TRBD1 or TRBD2 (5 bases each). The CDR3 has 18 residues. Trimming shortened V by 6 bases and J by 2 bases, and 23 bases separated the two germline ends. In germline, CDR1 is SGHAT, CDR2 FQNNGV. In DNA, the CDR3 is TGTGCCAGCAGACCAACCGGGGCTTCCACGGTGACCAAAAACATTCAGTACTTC. It yields the protein CASRPTGASTVTKNIQYF.

The genes are TRBV5-6 and TRBJ2-3; TRBD1 agrees at 7 bases. The CDR3 covers 16 residues. Germline CDR1 reads SGHDT; CDR2 reads YYEEEE. V shed 3 bases and J 5 bases; nucleotides not matched to a gene: 12. CDR3 amino acids: CASSYRDRPYIDTQYF. CDR3 bases: TGTGCCAGCAGCTATCGGGACAGACCTTACATAGATACGCAGTATTTT.

DNA for the CDR3: TGTGCCAGCAGTAAGGATAGAATAGATCAGCCCCAGCATTTT. Amino acid sequence: CASSKDRIDQPQHF. The J gene is TRBJ1-5, the V gene TRBV12-3 or TRBV12-4; D unresolved. With 5 bases removed from V and 5 bases from J, the gap between germline ends came to 13 bases. The CDR3 totals 14 residues.

By its share, this clonotype is medium-sized. This chain uses TRBV11-2 with TRBJ2-3; 10 positions match TRBD2. CDR3 length equals 15 residues. V dropped 3 bases and J dropped 0; count of bases not matched to a gene: 0. Germline-derived CDR1 and CDR2 are SGHAT and FQNNGV. The CDR3 DNA follows: TGTGCCAGCAGCTTGACTAGCGGGAGCACAGATACGCAGTATTTT. It encodes CASSLTSGSTDTQYF. Using reference TRBV11-2 and TRBJ2-3 for the parts outside the CDR3, the full variable domain is EAGVAQSPRYKIIEKRQSVAFWCNPISGHATLYWYQQILGQGPKLLIQFQNNGVVDDSQLPKDRFSAERLKGVDSTLKIQPAKLEDSAVYLCASSLTSGSTDTQYFGPGTRLTVL.

This clonotype was counted a few times. V gene TRBV7-2 combines with J gene TRBJ2-7; D is uncertain. The CDR3 is 12 amino acids. V lost 1 base, J lost 1 base, and 2 bases lay in between. Germline CDR1 is SGHTA and CDR2 is FQGNSA. CDR3 coding DNA: TGTGCCAGCAGCTTAGTTTCCTACGAGCAGTACTTC. Amino acids: CASSLVSYEQYF.

Regarding this clonotype: One end of the junction is discordant with germline, which a read error may explain. The chain has TRBV11-2 and TRBJ2-1, with D uncertain. The CDR3 length is 16 residues. Germline V gene data show CDR1 as SGHAT and CDR2 as FQNNGV. The CDR3 nucleotides read TGTGCCATCAGCTTAGATCCAGAGAGGTCCTACAATGGGCAGTTCTTC. This translates into CAISLDPERSYNGQFF.

Points on this clonotype: At one of its ends the junction is not consistent with the germline gene, which may arise from a read error. The chain employs TRBV11-2 and TRBJ2-1, with D unresolved. Germline V gene data show CDR1 as SGHAT and CDR2 as FQNNGV. The CDR3 covers 16 residues. CDR3 coding DNA: TGTGCCAGCAGTTTAGATACAGAGAGCTCCTACAATGAGCAGTTTTTC. Residues: CASSLDTESSYNEQFF.

As concerns this clonotype: This sequence may be a read error, since a much larger clone differs from it by one base. The J gene is TRBJ1-2, the V gene TRBV6-2 or TRBV6-3; 8 bases match TRBD1. Germline CDR1 is MNHEY and CDR2 is SVGEGT. The V segment lost 10 bases and the J segment 1 base; nucleotides outside the gene matches: 5. This CDR3 is 13 amino acids long. CDR3 sequence (DNA): TGTGCCACGGTGGACAGGGATAACTATGGCTACACCTTC. Its translation is CATVDRDNYGYTF.

With respect to this clonotype: At one boundary the junction diverges from the germline segment, which might be a read error. V and J are TRBV7-8 and TRBJ1-1; the match to TRBD1 covers 8 bases. The CDR3 has 14 residues. The germline gives CDR1 SGHVS, CDR2 FQNEAQ. This chain's CDR3 is CASSSGQGGTEAIF. CDR3 DNA sequence: TGTGCCAGCAGCTCCGGACAGGGAGGGACTGAAGCTATATTT.

On this clonotype: This sequence may be a read error, since a much larger clone differs from it by one base. The gene calls are TRBV13 and TRBJ2-7; TRBD1 aligns across 7 bases. With 2 bases clipped from V and 5 bases from J, the junction kept 3 bases outside the gene matches. CDR1 is PRHDT, CDR2 FYEKMQ, per germline (reference sequence). There are 13 residues in the CDR3. The chain's CDR3 is CASSLSRGNEQYF. Written as DNA, the CDR3 is TGTGCCAGCAGCTTAAGCAGGGGGAACGAGCAGTACTTC.

This clonotype was recorded only once. A junction boundary mismatches the germline segment, possibly from a read error. V gene TRBV6-2 or TRBV6-3 combines with J gene TRBJ2-1; the D gene could be TRBD1 or TRBD2 (5 bases each). This CDR3 region has 14 residues. Germline assignment: CDR1 MNHEY and CDR2 SVGEGT. CDR3 DNA sequence: TGTGCAAGCAATTACGGGCCTTATAGCAGGGAGCAGTTGTTC. Protein product: CASNYGPYSREQLF.

Regarding this clonotype: One end of the junction varies from germline; a read error may be responsible. This rearrangement joins TRBV7-8 to TRBJ2-1; TRBD2 is a possible D gene (5 bases). The CDR3 covers 18 residues. Germline V CDR1 and CDR2: SGHVS, FQNEAQ. CDR3 region: CASSSLGGSAVSCNEQFF. The CDR3 nucleotides are TGTGCAAGCAGCTCGCTTGGAGGCTCAGCGGTCTCCTGCAATGAGCAGTTCTTC.

In regard to this clonotype: One end of the junction fails to match germline, which may point to a read error. The rearrangement joins TRBV11-2 to TRBJ2-6; no firm D call. Germline V gene sequence: CDR1 SGHAT, CDR2 FQNNGV. The CDR3 totals 15 residues. As DNA, the CDR3 is TGTGCGAGCAGTTCCTACAGCTCTGGGGTCAACGTCCTGACTTTC. Amino acid sequence: CASSSYSSGVNVLTF. Looking up the rest from reference TRBV11-2 and TRBJ2-6 gives the full variable domain: EAGVAQSPRYKIIEKRQSVAFWCNPISGHATLYWYQQILGQGPKLLIQFQNNGVVDDSQLPKDRFSAERLKGVDSTLKIQPAKLEDSAVYLCASSSYSSGVNVLTFGAGSRLTVL.

In regard to this clonotype: Compared with germline, one end of the junction differs, possibly owing to a read error. The rearrangement uses TRBV6-6 and TRBJ1-5, with D perhaps TRBD1 (5 bases). CDR1 MNHNY and CDR2 SVGAGI come from the germline V gene (reference sequence). This CDR3 has 15 amino acids. The CDR3 spells CARSYVGDSNQPQHF. The CDR3 DNA is TGTGCCAGGAGTTATGTAGGGGATAGCAATCAGCCCCAGCATTTT.

The count of this clonotype is one. Because it lacks the conserved phenylalanine or tryptophan at the end, this CDR3 is likely a read error. The chain combines TRBV7-9 with TRBJ2-3; no clear D. The germline V and J ends were trimmed by 2 bases and 3 bases, with 15 bases remaining between them. CDR3 length: 16 amino acids. Germline CDR1 is SEHNR and CDR2 is FQNEAQ (reference sequence). The CDR3 bases are TGTGCCAGCAGCTTACCACTGGATTCTAGTACAGATACGCAGTATTCT. Translating gives CASSLPLDSSTDTQYS.